This TCR beta chain was recorded in a study of naive and memory T cell subsets. The CDR3 length is 18 residues. Germline V lookup: CDR1 SGDLS, CDR2 YYNGEE. J lost 0 bases, V lost 0 bases, and 8 bases had no gene match. The SP2 primer and nested alpha and beta constant region primers amplified ligated cDNA in four rounds. Blood and skin TCR RNA was reverse transcribed with alpha and beta constant primers. TCRdb used MiXCR to reprocess the 5' RACE reads, holding one entry per CDR3 protein. Of about 48,000 distinct CDR3 sequences listed, approximately 4.5% are singletons. An oligonucleotide containing a UMI was ligated to the 3' end of TCR cDNA. Whole-blood samples were less than 3 ml of peripheral blood from healthy adult volunteers. Unsorted total RNA, about 1 to 1,100 ng, was DNase treated before reverse transcription.

The sequence was obtained from a female donor in good health. The chain couples TRBV9 to TRBJ2-7; 11 nucleotides line up with TRBD2. CDR3 coding DNA: TGTGCCAGCAGCGTAGGTTTTGGACTAGCGGGCCGCTCCTACGAGCAGTACTTC. Protein: CASSVGFGLAGRSYEQYF.